This TCR beta chain was documented in a study of tissue T cells after allogeneic stem cell transplantation. As to this clone: At one boundary the junction diverges from the germline segment, which might be a read error. This sample includes further DNA sequences coding for the same CDR3.

Produced via immunoSEQ multiplex PCR; TCRdb's table is partial and in-frame only. The data hold 500 to 600 clones, with roughly three fifths observed a single time. The CDR3 totals 13 residues. Germline V gene lookup returns CDR1 SGHAT and CDR2 FQNNGV. Source: spleen tissue, taken at autopsy. This TCR derives from a female patient aged 35-70 years with steroid-refractory graft-versus-host disease after an allogeneic stem cell transplant. Some T cells may be graft donor cells. The V and J genes are TRBV11-2 and TRBJ2-7, with D perhaps matching TRBD1 (6 bases). This CDR3 is CASSLDTGIEQYF. The CDR3 coding sequence is TGCGCCAGCAGCTTAGATACAGGGATCGAGCAGTACTTC.